This T cell receptor (beta chain) was found in a study of T cell responses to AZD1222 COVID-19 vaccine (dated by TCRdb to 2020 to 2023). In the study overall: AZD1222 recipients with second doses at about 4 weeks or about 12 weeks were pooled, because spike-specific TCR depth and breadth did not differ between schedules. A total of 240 or so trial participants underwent TCR sequencing, of whom about 210 had received two doses of AZD1222 and around 25 had received two doses of the MenACWY control vaccine. Trial participants were enrolled by age into subgroups of 18-55, 56-69 and 70-plus years, and around 150, 29 and 61 TCR-sequenced participants, respectively, were included in these subgroups.

As concerns this clone: Its specific antigen is unknown. Base quality data are lacking; no much larger clone is found one base away.

Ends trimmed: V by 5 bases, J by 3 bases; bases unmatched to a gene: 7. The CDR3 starts with the cysteine, ends with the phenylalanine, and has 14 residues. Kept here is only the CDR3 DNA, which spans 42 bases and is read in frame from base 1. As encoded in the germline V gene, CDR1 is MNHEY while CDR2 is SVGAGI. The CDR3 regions of human TCRbeta chains were analyzed by immunosequencing. The authors' analysis ran thus. Repertoire TCRs were matched against a reference library of SARS-CoV-2-specific TCRs generated with the MIRA antigen-specificity platform. Breadth meant the fraction of unique TCRs that were SARS-CoV-2-associated, whereas depth meant the fraction of total T cells that were SARS-CoV-2-associated. Each spike-specific TCR was assigned to its reactive spike region and to a CD4 or CD8 class using the MIRA data. Log10-transformed breadth and depth values were compared by one-way ANOVA with Sidak's multiple comparisons tests. TCRdb carries this immuneACCESS record with in-frame sequences only. Its versions omit some clonotypes, under half of them owing to an unresolved V gene in the studies checked, with the rest unexplained. V, J and clone size were drawn from that table, and D and trimming were deduced from the DNA. The table for this sample lists 100,000 or so clones; roughly nine tenths of them were counted only once. The ten largest clones add up to around 15% of the sample.

This specimen's time point label, per the study, means: baseline before first vaccination. The vaccinee samples were drawn from two UK trials, COV001 and COV002, one of which was a single-blind randomized controlled phase 2/3 trial testing AZD1222 (ChAdOx1 nCoV-19) in healthy adults. Trial participant PBMC samples were collected at day 0 and day 28 after the second dose for TCRbeta chain sequencing. Paper-wide results and their limitations: Vaccine-associated CD4 TCRs spanned the whole spike protein, with dominant responses in regions 160-218 and 743-854. Reportedly, close to half of the unique spike-specific TCRs recognized epitopes lying outside the regions that are mutated in the B.1.351 and B.1.1.7 variants. In the small 56-69-year group, the increase in depth fell short of significance, most likely because of low power. Most participants were white British and females outnumbered males, and the authors suggested that clonal diversity may have been underestimated. Only five or six AZD1222 recipients were SARS-CoV-2 seropositive at baseline, limiting conclusions about previously exposed vaccinees. Because no day 14 peak-response samples were available, repertoires were characterized only after the peak T cell response. Spike-specific TCR breadth and depth rose significantly after two AZD1222 doses compared with day 0 and with MenACWY recipients.

This TCR was recovered from an adult in good health. Recombination joined TRBV6-5 with TRBJ2-7; TRBD1 agrees with 7 junctional bases. The source material was peripheral blood, sampled on day 0 of AZD1222 vaccination. The CDR3 in this case is CASSPVDRVYEQYF. The DNA is TGTGCCAGCAGTCCGGTAGACAGGGTCTACGAGCAGTACTTC.